Presented here are 28 T cell receptor beta chains from one specimen sequenced in a study of CD8+CD57+ T cells in acquired aplastic anemia. The sequenced patients had an expansion of CD8+CD57+ cells seen by flow cytometry. According to the study, genomic DNA was the template for TCR beta VDJ and CDR3 profiling. TCRdb recomputed calls from the reads with MiXCR, one row per CDR3 protein. The data show hundreds of thousands of distinct CDR3 sequences, around 30% seen once. Specimen: sorted CD4+, CD8+, or CD8+CD57+ T cells (not recorded which) from PBMCs. The receptors originated from a human donor with aplastic anemia.

The CDR3 loop reads CASSLLSGGASDTQYF. The CDR3, as DNA: TGTGCCAGCAGCCTGCTCAGCGGGGGGGCTTCAGATACGCAGTATTTT. The chain combines TRBV3-1 with TRBJ2-3, with 10 nucleotides matching TRBD2. This CDR3 contains 16 residues. Unmatched junction bases numbered 8, after V lost 4 bases and J lost 4 bases. Looked up from germline, CDR1 is LGHDT and CDR2 is YNNKEL (reference sequence).

J is TRBJ2-3 and V is TRBV20-1, with 13 bases aligning to TRBD2. The CDR3 contains 15 residues. After removal of 4 bases from V and 6 bases from J, the junction contained 7 bases not matched to a gene. Per germline, CDR1 DFQATT and CDR2 SNEGSKA (reference sequence). The CDR3 nucleotides are TGCAGTGCTACCCCGGGACTAGCGGGAATGGATACGCAGTATTTT. Its protein is CSATPGLAGMDTQYF.

This clonotype was observed at least ten times. The chain has TRBV7-2 and TRBJ1-3; maybe TRBD1 (6 bases). The germline V and J ends were trimmed by 2 bases and 0 bases, with 11 bases remaining between them. The CDR3 extends over 16 amino acids. Germline values: CDR1 SGHTA, CDR2 FQGNSA. This CDR3 is CASSLTGTPSGNTIYF. The CDR3 coding sequence is TGTGCCAGCAGCTTAACAGGGACTCCCTCTGGAAACACCATATATTTT.

This clonotype occurred many times. This chain joins TRBV2 and TRBJ2-1; D is uncertain. Trimming shortened V by 5 bases and J by 6 bases, and 17 bases separated the two germline ends. CDR3 length: 15 residues. In germline, CDR1 is SNHLY, CDR2 FYNNEI. The CDR3 spells CASSKLDRSGNEQFF. The CDR3 coding sequence is TGTGCCAGCAGTAAGCTAGATAGGTCGGGCAATGAGCAGTTCTTC.

The V and J genes are TRBV10-3 and TRBJ2-5, with 12 bases matching TRBD2. J gave up 4 bases and V 2 bases, and 8 bases lay outside the gene matches. The CDR3 contains 17 residues. Germline assignment: CDR1 ENHRY and CDR2 SYGVKD. The CDR3 DNA reads as TGTGCCATCAGTGAGCTAGCGGGAGGGCTAGGTGGAGAGACCCAGTACTTC. This translates into CAISELAGGLGGETQYF.

This clonotype was counted at least ten times. V is TRBV29-1 and J is TRBJ1-5; 10 nucleotides align to TRBD1. The V segment lost 6 bases and the J segment 7 bases; nucleotides outside the gene matches: 12. The CDR3 consists of 15 residues. Germline loops: CDR1 SQVTM, CDR2 ANQGSEA. The CDR3 here is CSVITTGTGDQPQHF. The CDR3 DNA reads as TGCAGCGTGATTACCACCGGGACAGGGGACCAGCCCCAGCATTTT.

This clonotype occurred many times. The rearrangement joins TRBV7-2 to TRBJ1-1, with 8 nucleotides matching TRBD1. The CDR3 totals 15 residues. The germline gives CDR1 SGHTA, CDR2 FQGNSA. V was pared by 5 bases and J by 1 base, with 6 bases of the junction left unmatched. For the CDR3, the DNA is TGTGCCAGCAGCAGACGCGGGACAGGGAACACTGAAGCTTTCTTT. Translation: CASSRRGTGNTEAFF.

V gene TRBV7-2 combines with J gene TRBJ1-2; D remains ambiguous. Trimming took off 3 bases at V and 0 bases at J, with 8 bases between the two ends. Germline assignment: CDR1 SGHTA and CDR2 FQGNSA. CDR3 length equals 14 residues. CDR3 nucleotide sequence: TGTGCCAGCAGCTTCGGTTTTTCTAACTATGGCTACACCTTC. Protein: CASSFGFSNYGYTF.

This clonotype was picked up many times. This chain joins TRBV6-5 and TRBJ1-2; 11 bases line up with TRBD1. This CDR3 comprises 15 residues. Germline V gene data show CDR1 as MNHEY and CDR2 as SVGAGI. V shed 2 bases and J 6 bases; nucleotides not matched to a gene: 5. The CDR3 DNA reads as TGTGCCAGCAGTTACGCAAGGACAGGGGGCCATGGCTACACCTTC. It is translated as CASSYARTGGHGYTF.

V and J are TRBV19 and TRBJ2-2, with TRBD2 matching over 16 bases. The CDR3 is 18 residues long. Germline loops: CDR1 LNHDA, CDR2 SQIVND (reference sequence). The J segment lost 7 bases and the V segment lost 5 bases, leaving 10 bases of the junction unmatched. The CDR3 here is CASSLPGLAGGAVGELFF. CDR3 nucleotides: TGTGCCAGTAGTCTTCCGGGACTAGCGGGAGGGGCCGTCGGGGAGCTGTTTTTT.

This clonotype was counted ten times or more. V is TRBV20-1 and J is TRBJ2-6, with a weak D call TRBD2 (5 bases). The germline gives CDR1 DFQATT, CDR2 SNEGSKA (reference sequence). The CDR3 is 18 amino acids. V was trimmed by 0 bases and J by 0 bases, leaving 15 bases between them. The CDR3 spells CSARDLGGRNSGANVLTF. CDR3 nucleotides: TGCAGTGCTAGAGATCTCGGAGGTAGGAACTCTGGGGCCAACGTCCTGACTTTC.

This clonotype has a count of ten or more. The genes are TRBV19 and TRBJ2-5; TRBD2 aligns across 11 bases. CDR1 is LNHDA, CDR2 SQIVND, per germline (reference sequence). There are 15 residues in the CDR3. The trim removed 0 bases at V and 4 bases at J, leaving 1 base unmatched. The CDR3 loop is CASSIDLAGGETQYF. The CDR3 nucleotides read TGTGCCAGTAGTATAGACCTAGCGGGAGGAGAGACCCAGTACTTC.

To note about this clonotype: A read error may produce the germline difference seen at one junction end. CDR3 DNA sequence: TGCGCCAGCAGCGCCGGGGCCCAAGAGACCCAGTACTTC. It specifies CASSAGAQETQYF. V gene TRBV7-7 combines with J gene TRBJ2-5; D may be TRBD1 or TRBD2 (5 bases each). Germline lookup yields CDR1 SSHAT and CDR2 FNYEAQ (reference sequence). CDR3 length equals 13 residues.

V is TRBV10-1 and J is TRBJ2-7, with TRBD2 as a possible D gene (6 bases). This CDR3 comprises 14 residues. Per the germline V gene, CDR1 is WNHNN and CDR2 is SYGVQD (reference sequence). Trimming pared 0 bases from V and 2 bases from J, leaving 8 bases between. CDR3 nucleotide sequence: TGCGCCAGCAGTGAGTCTGGGGGGACCTACGAGCAGTACTTC. Protein sequence: CASSESGGTYEQYF.

This clonotype was detected only once. The rearrangement joins TRBV25-1 to TRBJ2-7, with unresolved D. Germline-derived CDR1 and CDR2 are MGHDK and SYGVNS. V lost 7 bases and J lost 3, with 13 bases in between. The CDR3 runs to 13 residues. This chain's CDR3 is CASTRAGYYEQYF. CDR3 nucleotides: TGTGCCAGCACAAGGGCAGGATACTACGAGCAGTACTTC.

In its sample, this clonotype was seen many times. As DNA, the CDR3 is TGCAGTGCTAGCGTGCCCCGGGGGCACTATGGCTACACCTTC. This codes for CSASVPRGHYGYTF. The rearrangement links TRBV20-1 to TRBJ1-2, with D tentatively TRBD1 (6 bases). Per the germline V gene, CDR1 is DFQATT and CDR2 is SNEGSKA (reference sequence). This CDR3 is built from 14 residues. V gave up 3 bases and J gave up 3 bases, with 14 bases separating them.

A word on this clonotype: A read error may explain this, as a much larger clone is one base away. V and J are TRBV5-5 and TRBJ1-2, with 7 nucleotides matching TRBD1. J lost 2 bases, V lost 1 base, and 2 bases had no gene match. CDR1 is SGHKS and CDR2 is YYEKEE in the germline V gene (reference sequence). The CDR3 loop spans 14 amino acids. CDR3 amino acids: CASSLSRGNYGYTF. The CDR3 region has the DNA TGTGCCAGCAGCTTGAGCAGGGGGAACTATGGCTACACCTTC.

V and J are TRBV19 and TRBJ1-1; 10 bases line up with TRBD1. This CDR3 has 15 residues. The germline CDR1 and CDR2 sequences are LNHDA and SQIVND (reference sequence). The ends lost 9 bases at V and 6 bases at J; junction bases unmatched: 13. The CDR3 loop is CASSLSWGQGSEAFF. In DNA, the CDR3 is TGTGCCAGCAGCCTATCGTGGGGACAGGGGTCTGAAGCTTTCTTT.

At least ten counts were recorded for this clonotype. The chain carries TRBV2 and TRBJ1-1; D ambiguous. Trimming removed 2 bases from V and 5 bases from J, with 12 bases in between. The CDR3 consists of 14 residues. Germline CDR1 SNHLY, CDR2 FYNNEI. The CDR3 is CASSESGRGTEAFF. In DNA form, the CDR3 reads TGTGCCAGCAGTGAATCGGGCAGAGGGACTGAAGCTTTCTTT.

On this clonotype: A much bigger clone sits one base away, suggesting this may be a read error. The V gene is TRBV5-1, the J gene TRBJ1-6; no clear D. The CDR3 runs 14 residues. Per the germline V gene, CDR1 is SGHRS and CDR2 is YFSETQ. V was cut by 0 bases and J by 12 bases, with 13 bases left in between. The CDR3 reads CASSLDVVSGPLHF. The CDR3 coding sequence is TGCGCCAGCAGCTTGGACGTCGTCAGTGGACCCCTCCACTTT.

A word on this clonotype: This may be a read error, as it is one base from a much larger clone. This chain uses TRBV7-8 with TRBJ1-3; D unclear. CDR3 length equals 14 residues. The V end lost 2 bases, the J end lost 4 bases, and 9 bases lay between the germline ends. Germline-derived CDR1 and CDR2 are SGHVS and FQNEAQ. CDR3 nucleotides: TGTGCCAGCAGCTTAACAAGGAGCGGAAACACCATATATTTT. Its protein product is CASSLTRSGNTIYF.

The chain carries TRBV4-2 and TRBJ1-1; D is unresolved. Trimming left V 1 base short and J 0 bases short, with 9 bases between. The CDR3 consists of 15 residues. Germline V gene lookup returns CDR1 LGHNA and CDR2 YNFKEQ. The CDR3 DNA is TGTGCCAGCAGCCAAGTTTCCAGCATGAACACTGAAGCTTTCTTT. Protein sequence: CASSQVSSMNTEAFF.

V usage is TRBV2 and J usage is TRBJ1-1, with 7 bases fitting TRBD1. The CDR3 has 15 amino acids. From germline, CDR1 is SNHLY and CDR2 FYNNEI. V lost 8 bases, J lost 2 bases, and 11 bases stayed unmatched. DNA for the CDR3: TGTGCCAGCTACAGGGTCAGGACAGGAAACACTGAAGCTTTCTTT. Its translation is CASYRVRTGNTEAFF.

The V call is TRBV10-2, the J call TRBJ2-7; tentatively, D is TRBD2 (6 bases). Germline V gene lookup returns CDR1 WSHSY and CDR2 SAAADI. The CDR3 sequence is 14 residues long. V was clipped by 0 bases and J by 3 bases, with 9 bases between them. CDR3 amino acids: CASSESEGGYEQYF. The CDR3 coding sequence is TGCGCCAGCAGTGAGTCTGAGGGAGGCTACGAGCAGTACTTC.

As regards this clonotype: A read error is possible here, since a much larger clone lies one base away. The chain carries TRBV20-1 and TRBJ1-5, with a tentative D call TRBD1 (5 bases). Trimming took 6 bases from V and 3 from J, leaving 15 bases between them. Germline V gene sequence: CDR1 DFQATT, CDR2 SNEGSKA (reference sequence). The CDR3 loop spans 14 amino acids. This CDR3 reads CSAEDIPNNQPQHF. CDR3 nucleotides: TGCAGTGCAGAGGACATCCCCAACAATCAGCCCCAGCATTTT.

This chain connects TRBV19 to TRBJ2-5; a weak D match, TRBD1 (6 bases). Germline CDR1 reads LNHDA; CDR2 reads SQIVND (reference sequence). The length of the CDR3 is 14 residues. The ends were cut back, 4 bases at V and 1 base at J, with 10 bases in the middle. This CDR3 is CASSSQGPQETQYF. The CDR3 DNA reads TGTGCCAGTAGTAGCCAGGGGCCCCAAGAGACCCAGTACTTC.

This clonotype was detected many times. V is TRBV12-3 or TRBV12-4 and J is TRBJ1-6; D is uncertain. The CDR3 runs to 14 residues. The V end lost 6 bases, the J end lost 6 bases, and 12 bases lay between the germline ends. As DNA, the CDR3 is TGTGCCAGCAGGACTCAGAGTCCTAATTCACCCCTCCACTTT. Protein sequence: CASRTQSPNSPLHF.

This clonotype was counted a few times. V and J are TRBV19 and TRBJ2-5, with D possibly matching TRBD2 (6 bases). This CDR3 has 15 residues. The ends were cut back, 3 bases at V and 4 bases at J, with 15 bases in the middle. The germline V gene has CDR1 LNHDA and CDR2 SQIVND (reference sequence). The CDR3 nucleotides are TGTGCCAGTAGTATGGTTGGGACTTTGGGAGAGACCCAGTACTTC. Translated, it gives CASSMVGTLGETQYF.